The source of this TCR beta chain is a study of blood T cell repertoires in COVID-19. Across the whole study: Sources were T cells, B-cell-depleted T cells, or PBMCs; the material itself was cDNA or gDNA.

Clones were sequenced by immunoSEQ multiplex PCR, and TCRdb holds only the in-frame ones, with some missing. The profile shows around 190,000 clones, about 91% of them singletons. The sequenced material came from PBMCs or T cells enriched from blood (not recorded which). This receptor was obtained from a man aged 18 to 35 with acute COVID-19.

CDR3 sequence reads: CASSAGTGHTQHF. The CDR3 DNA reads TGCGCCAGCAGCGCCGGGACAGGGCACACCCAGCATTTT. The chain is built from TRBV5-1 and TRBJ1-5; 9 bases are shared with TRBD1. The CDR3 runs 13 residues. V was pared by 4 bases and J by 11 bases, with 7 bases of the junction left unmatched. The germline V gene has CDR1 SGHRS and CDR2 YFSETQ.